Each of the 31 T cell receptor beta chains below was sequenced from the same sample in a study of shared clonotypes between healthy human individuals. Sequenced by immunoSEQ multiplex PCR; TCRdb stores in-frame clones only, minus some. The sample yields about 700,000 clones, approximately 79% seen once. The specimen sequenced was memory CD4+ T cells sorted from blood. Subset reported: CD45RA-negative fraction. The receptor source for this set is a woman in her twenties or thirties in good health.

The J gene is TRBJ2-1, the V gene TRBV13; D is perhaps TRBD1 or TRBD2 (5 bases each). This CDR3 is 14 amino acids long. The germline V and J ends were trimmed by 4 bases and 3 bases, with 10 bases remaining between them. Germline CDR1 reads PRHDT; CDR2 reads FYEKMQ (reference sequence). In DNA, the CDR3 is TGTGCCAGCAGCTCCCGGGACGTCTACAATGAGCAGTTCTTC. It encodes CASSSRDVYNEQFF.

The rearrangement uses TRBV9 and TRBJ1-4, with D hard to call. Trimming shortened V by 3 bases and J by 0 bases, and 18 bases separated the two germline ends. Germline values: CDR1 SGDLS, CDR2 YYNGEE. The CDR3 length is 18 residues. CDR3 in DNA: TGTGCCAGCAGCGGAGGGTCCTCTCCAAGTGCAACTAATGAAAAACTGTTTTTT. This gives the protein CASSGGSSPSATNEKLFF. The whole variable domain, filled in from reference TRBV9 and TRBJ1-4, reads DSGVTQTPKHLITATGQRVTLRCSPRSGDLSVYWYQQSLDQGLQFLIQYYNGEERAKGNILERFSAQQFPDLHSELNLSSLELGDSALYFCASSGGSSPSATNEKLFFGSGTQLSVL.

The CDR3 protein is CASSSMQGAGETQYF. CDR3 nucleotides: TGTGCCAGTAGTTCCATGCAGGGGGCTGGGGAGACCCAGTACTTC. The chain combines TRBV19 with TRBJ2-5, with 8 bases fitting TRBD1. Per the germline V gene, CDR1 is LNHDA and CDR2 is SQIVND (reference sequence). Germline trimming cut 5 bases from V and 5 bases from J; bases unmatched to any gene: 10. The CDR3 length is 15 residues.

As to this clone: A far more abundant clone sits one base away, making this likely a read error. The chain employs TRBV6-6 and TRBJ2-3; no firm D call. The CDR3 runs to 12 residues. V shed 5 bases and J shed 4 bases, with 7 bases lying between them. The germline gives CDR1 MNHNY, CDR2 SVGAGI (reference sequence). The CDR3 sequence is CASSPPSDTQYF. CDR3 in DNA: TGTGCCAGCAGTCCCCCCTCAGATACGCAGTATTTT.

V is TRBV6-1 and J is TRBJ2-1; D is unclear. The CDR3 runs 12 residues. Trimming took 5 bases from V and 9 from J, leaving 11 bases between them. CDR1 is MNHNS and CDR2 is SASEGT in the germline V gene. The CDR3 DNA reads as TGTGCCAGCAGTCCTCCCAACGGTGAGCAGTTCTTC. It is translated as CASSPPNGEQFF.

A few counts support this clone. V gene TRBV9 combines with J gene TRBJ2-2; the D is unclear. The CDR3 has 14 amino acids. V shed 4 bases and J shed 5 bases, with 12 bases lying between them. The germline V gene encodes CDR1 SGDLS and CDR2 YYNGEE. The CDR3 is CASSPNSETGELFF. For the CDR3, the DNA is TGTGCCAGCAGCCCGAACTCGGAGACCGGGGAGCTGTTTTTT.

The chain employs TRBV11-3 and TRBJ2-7; D is uncertain. Germline loops: CDR1 SGHNT, CDR2 YENEEA. The CDR3 length is 13 residues. The V end lost 0 bases, the J end lost 6 bases, and 9 bases lay between the germline ends. The CDR3 bases are TGTGCCAGCAGCTTAGACTACAGTCGCGAGCAGTACTTC. It encodes CASSLDYSREQYF.

The chain employs TRBV19 and TRBJ2-5, with D perhaps TRBD1 (7 bases). The CDR3 extends over 15 amino acids. CDR1 is LNHDA and CDR2 is SQIVND in the germline V gene (reference sequence). Trimming left V 6 bases short and J 5 bases short, with 19 bases between. The CDR3 DNA follows: TGTGCCAGTAGGCGGTCCCGGGCAGGGGGGGAGACCCAGTACTTC. It translates to CASRRSRAGGETQYF.

This rearrangement joins TRBV25-1 to TRBJ2-1; D possibly corresponds to TRBD1 (6 bases). From germline, CDR1 is MGHDK and CDR2 SYGVNS. V dropped 5 bases and J dropped 4 bases, with 15 bases sitting between them. This CDR3 has 15 residues. Written as DNA, the CDR3 is TGTGCCAGCAGTAAACCGGGACACAGATACAATGAGCAGTTCTTC. Its translation: CASSKPGHRYNEQFF.

This clone was seen only a few times. The rearrangement joins TRBV29-1 to TRBJ2-5; tentatively, D is TRBD1 or TRBD2 (6 bases each). Germline lookup yields CDR1 SQVTM and CDR2 ANQGSEA. V lost 4 bases and J lost 5, with 11 bases in between. The CDR3 is made up of 12 amino acids. CDR3: CSVGGLAETQYF. CDR3 sequence (DNA): TGCAGCGTTGGGGGGCTAGCGGAGACCCAGTACTTC.

This chain connects TRBV2 to TRBJ1-5, with unresolved D. The CDR3 has 16 amino acids. Germline V gene lookup returns CDR1 SNHLY and CDR2 FYNNEI. V dropped 6 bases and J dropped 3 bases, with 18 bases sitting between them. Here the CDR3 reads CASRSGNRAFNQPQHF. For the CDR3, the DNA is TGTGCCAGCAGATCTGGTAATCGAGCCTTCAATCAGCCCCAGCATTTT.

This clone showed up just a few times. The chain carries TRBV5-1 and TRBJ2-7; D is tentatively TRBD1 or TRBD2 (6 bases each). With 6 bases removed from V and 2 bases from J, the gap between germline ends came to 15 bases. Germline V gives CDR1 SGHRS, CDR2 YFSETQ. There are 14 residues in the CDR3. Written as DNA, the CDR3 is TGCGCCAGCAAAAACCACGGGGGCCCCTACGAGCAGTACTTC. Translated, it gives CASKNHGGPYEQYF.

V gene TRBV2 combines with J gene TRBJ2-2; TRBD2 aligns across 13 bases. Germline CDR1 reads SNHLY; CDR2 reads FYNNEI. The V segment lost 9 bases and the J segment 6 bases; nucleotides outside the gene matches: 4. The CDR3 is made up of 14 amino acids. The CDR3 sequence: CARRTSGSSGELFF. For the CDR3, the DNA is TGTGCCAGAAGGACTAGCGGGAGTTCCGGGGAGCTGTTTTTT.

This clone was seen just once. The chain employs TRBV6-1 and TRBJ1-5; D gene unclear. Germline-derived CDR1 and CDR2 are MNHNS and SASEGT. The CDR3 spans 14 residues. Trimming stripped 1 base from V and 7 bases from J, with 11 bases between. The CDR3 coding sequence is TGTGCCAGCAGTGAAGTCAATTTAGAGCAGCCCCAGCATTTT. Its protein product is CASSEVNLEQPQHF.

The chain links TRBV7-2 to TRBJ2-5; TRBD2 matches 7 bases. The CDR3 length is 15 residues. V was clipped by 2 bases and J by 2 bases; unmatched bases: 5. Germline-derived CDR1 and CDR2 are SGHTA and FQGNSA. The CDR3, as DNA: TGTGCCAGCAGCTTATCGGGCGGGAGACAAGAGACCCAGTACTTC. This gives the protein CASSLSGGRQETQYF.

The chain couples TRBV5-1 to TRBJ1-3; weak D call: TRBD1 (5 bases). This CDR3 is built from 16 residues. Trimming removed 4 bases at V and 2 bases at J, with 16 bases between. Germline V gene sequence: CDR1 SGHRS, CDR2 YFSETQ. The CDR3 is CASSEGTVRAGNTIYF. The CDR3 DNA reads TGCGCCAGCAGCGAGGGGACTGTAAGGGCTGGAAACACCATATATTTT. The complete variable domain, with remaining parts taken from reference TRBV5-1 and TRBJ1-3, reads KAGVTQTPRYLIKTRGQQVTLSCSPISGHRSVSWYQQTPGQGLQFLFEYFSETQRNKGNFPGRFSGRQFSNSRSEMNVSTLELGDSALYLCASSEGTVRAGNTIYFGEGSWLTVV.

This clone was seen many times. The chain has TRBV5-4 and TRBJ1-1; no reliable D call. V lost 0 bases and J 10 bases, leaving 13 bases between the germline ends. The length of the CDR3 is 13 residues. The germline gives CDR1 SGHNT, CDR2 YYREEE (reference sequence). The CDR3 nucleotides read TGTGCCAGCAGCTTGGATCGGGGAAGGGTAGCTTTCTTT. It codes for CASSLDRGRVAFF.

CDR3 nucleotides: TGTGCCAGCAGACCGACTAGCGGGAGGGAGACCCAGTACTTC. Protein: CASRPTSGRETQYF. The V and J genes are TRBV11-2 and TRBJ2-5, with TRBD2 identical over 13 bases. Germline loops: CDR1 SGHAT, CDR2 FQNNGV. V shed 6 bases, J shed 5 bases, and the junction held 3 bases outside the gene matches. This CDR3 comprises 14 residues.

V gene TRBV25-1 combines with J gene TRBJ2-6; D ambiguous. This CDR3 spans 16 amino acids. The ends were cut back, 5 bases at V and 0 bases at J, with 11 bases in the middle. CDR1 and CDR2 from the germline V gene are MGHDK and SYGVNS. CDR3 nucleotides: TGTGCCAGCAGTCCCTGGGGAAACTCTGGGGCCAACGTCCTGACTTTC. It specifies CASSPWGNSGANVLTF.

V is TRBV28 and J is TRBJ1-5; D is perhaps TRBD1 (5 bases). The CDR3 runs 15 residues. V dropped 3 bases and J dropped 0 bases, with 9 bases sitting between them. Germline loops: CDR1 MDHEN, CDR2 SYDVKM. Written as DNA, the CDR3 is TGTGCCAGCAGTTTGGGGGACGCTAGCAATCAGCCCCAGCATTTT. Amino acids: CASSLGDASNQPQHF.

The rearrangement uses TRBV7-9 and TRBJ1-2; 10 bases match TRBD1. There are 14 residues in the CDR3. Germline CDR1 reads SEHNR; CDR2 reads FQNEAQ (reference sequence). The ends lost 6 bases at V and 13 bases at J; junction bases unmatched: 14. CDR3 in amino acids: CASRPGRDRGRPTF. DNA for the CDR3: TGTGCCAGCAGGCCCGGCCGGGACAGGGGACGGCCCACCTTC.

This sequence joins TRBV7-8 and TRBJ2-7, with D tentatively TRBD1 or TRBD2 (5 bases each). This CDR3 spans 14 amino acids. The germline V gene encodes CDR1 SGHVS and CDR2 FQNEAQ. V dropped 4 bases and J dropped 6 bases, with 16 bases sitting between them. The chain's CDR3 is CASSSREGQGEQYF. CDR3 nucleotides: TGTGCCAGCAGCTCTCGAGAGGGGCAGGGCGAGCAGTACTTC.

The chain carries TRBV29-1 and TRBJ2-5; D not resolved. Germline lookup yields CDR1 SQVTM and CDR2 ANQGSEA. V lost 2 bases and J lost 3, with 13 bases in between. This CDR3 spans 14 amino acids. CDR3 sequence (DNA): TGCAGCGTTGAATTCTTTGGACGGGAAGAGACCCAGTACTTC. This codes for CSVEFFGREETQYF.

The rearrangement uses TRBV5-1 and TRBJ2-6; D not certain. Germline V lookup: CDR1 SGHRS, CDR2 YFSETQ. The CDR3 runs to 15 residues. The germline V and J ends were trimmed by 4 bases and 0 bases, with 8 bases remaining between them. CDR3 sequence: CASSPWNSGANVLTF. CDR3 DNA sequence: TGCGCCAGCAGCCCCTGGAACTCTGGGGCCAACGTCCTGACTTTC.

The rearrangement joins TRBV19 to TRBJ1-5; 7 nucleotides agree with TRBD1. V was pared by 4 bases and J by 2 bases, with 5 bases of the junction left unmatched. The CDR3 contains 15 residues. CDR1 and CDR2 (germline): LNHDA, SQIVND (reference sequence). In DNA form, the CDR3 reads TGTGCCAGTAGTAAAGACCAGGGGGGCAATCAGCCCCAGCATTTT. Translating it yields CASSKDQGGNQPQHF. Using reference TRBV19 and TRBJ1-5 for the parts outside the CDR3, the full variable domain is DGGITQSPKYLFRKEGQNVTLSCEQNLNHDAMYWYRQDPGQGLRLIYYSQIVNDFQKGDIAEGYSVSREKKESFPLTVTSAQKNPTAFYLCASSKDQGGNQPQHFGDGTRLSIL.

By frequency in the sample, this clone is medium-sized (0.01 to 0.1%). The chain links TRBV27 to TRBJ1-2, with 7 bases identical to TRBD1. J was trimmed by 7 bases and V by 6 bases; bases with no gene match: 5. Germline assignment: CDR1 MNHEY and CDR2 SMNVEV (reference sequence). The CDR3 covers 12 residues. The DNA for the CDR3 is TGTGCCAGCAGGAAGACAGGGTCTGGCTACACCTTC. Protein sequence: CASRKTGSGYTF.

This chain uses TRBV28 with TRBJ2-7; weak D call: TRBD2 (5 bases). The CDR3 sequence is 14 residues long. The germline gives CDR1 MDHEN, CDR2 SYDVKM. Trimming removed 2 bases at V and 6 bases at J, with 14 bases between. CDR3 DNA: TGTGCCAGCAGTTTAGGGGTCGGGGTGAGCGAGCAGTACTTC. As protein: CASSLGVGVSEQYF.

This clone was detected a few times. The V call is TRBV25-1, the J call TRBJ2-7, with 7 bases lining up with TRBD2. Germline trimming cut 4 bases from V and 2 bases from J; bases unmatched to any gene: 2. This CDR3 has 13 residues. Germline assignment: CDR1 MGHDK and CDR2 SYGVNS. The CDR3 sequence is CASSVTSAYEQYF. CDR3 coding DNA: TGTGCCAGCAGTGTAACTAGCGCCTACGAGCAGTACTTC.

The genes are TRBV6-1 and TRBJ2-1; 7 nucleotides agree with TRBD2. Germline V lookup: CDR1 MNHNS, CDR2 SASEGT. The CDR3 is made up of 15 amino acids. The trim removed 7 bases at V and 10 bases at J, leaving 16 bases unmatched. The CDR3 DNA is TGTGCCAGCACTCCCTCGGCTAGCGGAGCCCTAGAGCAGTTCTTC. Protein sequence: CASTPSASGALEQFF.

The V and J genes are TRBV7-9 and TRBJ1-3; D remains ambiguous. Germline lookup yields CDR1 SEHNR and CDR2 FQNEAQ (reference sequence). V lost 1 base, J lost 0 bases, and 7 bases lay in between. The CDR3 has 15 residues. The chain's CDR3 is CASSLVQSSGNTIYF. The CDR3, as DNA: TGTGCCAGCAGCTTAGTCCAGTCCTCTGGAAACACCATATATTTT. Complete variable domain (other parts from reference TRBV7-9 and TRBJ1-3): DTGVSQNPRHKITKRGQNVTFRCDPISEHNRLYWYRQTLGQGPEFLTYFQNEAQLEKSRLLSDRFSAERPKGSFSTLEIQRTEQGDSAMYLCASSLVQSSGNTIYFGEGSWLTVV.

V usage is TRBV29-1 and J usage is TRBJ1-5, with 9 bases fitting TRBD1. The length of the CDR3 is 15 residues. Per germline, CDR1 SQVTM and CDR2 ANQGSEA. Trimming removed 5 bases from V and 3 bases from J; junction bases left unmatched: 8. This chain's CDR3 is CSVSPGTGNNQPQHF. DNA of the CDR3: TGCAGCGTTAGCCCCGGGACAGGGAACAATCAGCCCCAGCATTTT.